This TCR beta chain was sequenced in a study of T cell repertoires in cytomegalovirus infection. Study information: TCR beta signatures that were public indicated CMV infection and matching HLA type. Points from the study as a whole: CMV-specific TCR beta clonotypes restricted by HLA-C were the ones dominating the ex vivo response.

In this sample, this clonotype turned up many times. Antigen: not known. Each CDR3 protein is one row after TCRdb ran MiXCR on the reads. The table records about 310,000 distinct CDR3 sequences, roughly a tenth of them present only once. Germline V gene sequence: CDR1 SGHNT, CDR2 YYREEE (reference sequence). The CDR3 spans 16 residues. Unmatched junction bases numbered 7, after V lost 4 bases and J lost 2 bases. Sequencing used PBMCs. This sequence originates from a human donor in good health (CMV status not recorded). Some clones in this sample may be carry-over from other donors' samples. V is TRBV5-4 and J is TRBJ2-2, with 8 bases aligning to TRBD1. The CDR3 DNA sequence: TGTGCCAGCAGCCCGGGACAGGTGATAAACACCGGGGAGCTGTTTTTT. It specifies CASSPGQVINTGELFF.